The rows below give T cell receptor beta chains drawn from one sample of a study of response to subunit inactivated influenza vaccine. TCRdb re-analysed the RT-PCR reads in MiXCR, keeping a single row per CDR3 protein. The repertoire includes some 540,000 distinct CDR3 sequences, 20% to 25% of them detected once, and approximately 2.9% sits in the top ten. This same sample was also part of a study on T cells expressing NK-cell markers.

The sample here was CD4+ T cells sorted from PBMCs, taken 11 to 12 days after vaccination. These receptors were collected from a man in his fifties who received an inactivated influenza vaccine. The CDR3 runs from the conserved cysteine through the conserved F or W. Each record gives: V gene, clone size, D gene, J gene, CDR3 length, CDR3 DNA, CDR3 protein. The D gene is left open where the match is weak. A clone size is listed for some rows: how often the clone was seen (once, few, many), or a class if it is expanded.

TRBV9	-	-	TRBJ2-3	14	TGTGCCAGCAGCGTAGACAGGGTGGCAGATACGCAGTATTTT	CASSVDRVADTQYF
TRBV7-9	few	-	TRBJ2-1	14	TGTGCCAGCAGCTTAGATGGCCTCTACAATGAGCAGTTCTTC	CASSLDGLYNEQFF
TRBV30	few	TRBD1	TRBJ1-2	15	TGTGCCTGGATTGCGCCCGGGACAGGGGGCGGAGGCTACACCTTC	CAWIAPGTGGGGYTF
TRBV11-1	-	-	TRBJ2-3	15	TGTGCCAGCAGCTTGAAGGGGCGGAACACAGATACGCAGTATTTT	CASSLKGRNTDTQYF
TRBV9	-	TRBD2	TRBJ2-3	17	TGTGCCAGCAGCGTAACCCACGGGGGGGAGAGCACAGATACGCAGTATTTT	CASSVTHGGESTDTQYF
TRBV15	-	-	TRBJ2-3	15	TGTGCCACCAGCAGACCTGAAGTCTGGGGCGATACGCAGTATTTT	CATSRPEVWGDTQYF
TRBV25-1	-	-	TRBJ2-7	15	TGTGCCAGCAGTGATGGTGGAGCGCGAGCCTACGAGCAGTACTTC	CASSDGGARAYEQYF
TRBV20-1	-	-	TRBJ2-3	14	TGCAGTGCCACCAGACAGATTAGCACAGATACGCAGTATTTT	CSATRQISTDTQYF
TRBV19	-	-	TRBJ2-1	16	TGTGCCAGTAGTATCCCCGGGGGCGCCCGAGGACGCAGGCAGTTCTTC	CASSIPGGARGRRQFF
TRBV2	few	-	TRBJ2-1	11	TGTGCCAGCAGTGAGCCTGGGGAGCAGTTCTTC	CASSEPGEQFF
TRBV20-1	-	-	TRBJ1-3	21	TGCAGTGCTAGAAGGGAGGGTGAAACGGAGCCTACCTTCCTTTCTGGAAACACCATATATTTT	CSARREGETEPTFLSGNTIYF
TRBV7-2	-	-	TRBJ1-2	15	TGTGCCAGCAGCTTACAGGGGCCTACTCGGGATGGCTACACCTTC	CASSLQGPTRDGYTF
TRBV4-2	few	-	TRBJ2-3	14	TGTGCCAGCAGCCAAGAAAGGGCTCAAGATACGCAGTATTTT	CASSQERAQDTQYF
TRBV15	-	-	TRBJ2-3	15	TGTGCCACCAGCAGAGATCAGGGGATGGCAGATACGCAGTATTTT	CATSRDQGMADTQYF
TRBV5-1	-	-	TRBJ2-2	15	TGCGCCAGCAGCTTGGCCGACATGAACACCGGGGAGCTGTTTTTT	CASSLADMNTGELFF
TRBV25-1	few	-	TRBJ1-6	12	TGTGCCAGCAGTGTAGGAGATTCACCCCTCCACTTT	CASSVGDSPLHF
TRBV18	few	TRBD1	TRBJ1-2	16	TGTGCCAGCTCACCGATACCCGGACAGGGTTCCTATGGCTACACCTTC	CASSPIPGQGSYGYTF
TRBV9	-	-	TRBJ2-2	16	TGTGCCAGCAGCGTAGGGAATATGGACCACACCGGGGAGCTGTTTTTT	CASSVGNMDHTGELFF
TRBV7-8	-	TRBD1	TRBJ2-7	11	TGTGCCAGCAGCTTCGAGACAGGGGTGTACTTC	CASSFETGVYF
TRBV7-9	-	-	TRBJ1-4	14	TGTGCCAGCAGCGCCCCCGGGGCACCAGAAAAACTGTTTTTT	CASSAPGAPEKLFF
TRBV28	few	TRBD1	TRBJ2-7	15	TGTGCCAGCAGTGTTACCGGGACAGGGGCCTACGAGCAGTACTTC	CASSVTGTGAYEQYF
TRBV29-1	many	-	TRBJ2-1	11	TGCAGCGCAAACAGGGTAAATGAGCAGTTCTTC	CSANRVNEQFF
TRBV12-3/TRBV12-4	few	-	TRBJ2-1	11	TGTGCCAGCACCCTCTCGTATGAGCAGTTCTTC	CASTLSYEQFF
TRBV5-1	-	-	TRBJ2-7	14	TGCGCCAGCAGCTTGCTGGCAGCCTCCTACGAGCAGTACTTC	CASSLLAASYEQYF
TRBV6-1	-	-	TRBJ2-7	15	TGTGCCAGCAGTCTCTTGGGGGGCGTCTCGTCCGAGCAGTACTTC	CASSLLGGVSSEQYF
TRBV4-2	few	-	TRBJ2-7	12	TGTGCCAGGAGGACTCCCCCTTACGAGCAGTACTTC	CARRTPPYEQYF
TRBV20-1	once	-	TRBJ2-1	12	TGCAGTGCTAGTATCCAACACAATGAGCAGTTCTTC	CSASIQHNEQFF
TRBV29-1	many	-	TRBJ2-2	13	TGCAGCGTTGGTACAGACCCCACCGGGGAGCTGTTTTTT	CSVGTDPTGELFF
TRBV2	-	TRBD1	TRBJ1-5	15	TGTGCCAGCAGGCAGGGGGGATCTCGCAATCAGCCCCAGCATTTT	CASRQGGSRNQPQHF
TRBV7-2	few	TRBD1	TRBJ2-5	14	TGTGCCAGCAGCCCGGACAGGGTCCAAGAGACCCAGTACTTC	CASSPDRVQETQYF
TRBV28	-	-	TRBJ2-7	15	TGTGCCAGCAGTCCGACGACCGCTAGGATCGGTCGGCAGTACTTC	CASSPTTARIGRQYF
TRBV12-3/TRBV12-4	many	TRBD1	TRBJ1-1	13	TGTGCCAGCAGTACAGGGGCGGCCACTGAAGCTTTCTTT	CASSTGAATEAFF
TRBV29-1	few	-	TRBJ2-3	17	TGCAGCGTTGAAGATCCCCAACAAGACGGAACCACAGATACGCAGTATTTT	CSVEDPQQDGTTDTQYF
TRBV14	few	TRBD2	TRBJ2-7	14	TGTGCCAGCAGCCCTCCCGGGACTAGCCGTCTGCAGTACTTC	CASSPPGTSRLQYF
TRBV20-1	-	TRBD1	TRBJ2-1	13	TGCAGTGCTTACCGGACAGGGCACAATGAGCAGTTCTTC	CSAYRTGHNEQFF
TRBV29-1	many	-	TRBJ2-1	12	TGCAGCGTTTCACAGTTATACAATGAGCAGTTCTTC	CSVSQLYNEQFF
TRBV12-3/TRBV12-4	few	-	TRBJ2-7	14	TGTGCCAGCAGCGCCCCGCCGGGAAGGTACGAGCAGTACTTC	CASSAPPGRYEQYF
TRBV11-1	few	-	TRBJ2-6	18	TGTGCCAGCAGCCCGGGCCAGGGGGGTAACTCTGGGGCCAACGTCCTGACTTTC	CASSPGQGGNSGANVLTF
TRBV7-2	-	TRBD1	TRBJ2-7	15	TGTGCCAGCAGCTTAGACCCAGGGGGCACCTACGAGCAGTACTTC	CASSLDPGGTYEQYF
TRBV7-2	-	TRBD2	TRBJ2-1	12	TGTGCCAGCAGCTCGCTAGCGGGAGCCCCCTTCTTC	CASSSLAGAPFF
TRBV28	few	-	TRBJ2-1	14	TGTGCCAGCAACAGACCCCCCGCCCACAATGAGCAGTTCTTC	CASNRPPAHNEQFF
TRBV14	-	-	TRBJ1-6	14	TGTGCCAGCAGCCAGGGAACCTATAATTCACCCCTCCACTTT	CASSQGTYNSPLHF
TRBV6-2/TRBV6-3	-	TRBD2	TRBJ2-2	17	TGTGCCAGCGCCTGGACTAGCGGGAACGCGAACACCGGGGAGCTGTTTTTT	CASAWTSGNANTGELFF
TRBV4-3	-	-	TRBJ1-1	15	TGCGCCAGCAGCCAGGAGGGAGGGGGGTGGACTGAAGCTTTCTTT	CASSQEGGGWTEAFF
TRBV24-1	few	TRBD2	TRBJ2-1	15	TGTGCCACCAGTGATGGGACTAGCGGGTTCAATGAGCAGTTCTTC	CATSDGTSGFNEQFF
TRBV20-1	few	TRBD2	TRBJ2-1	16	TGCAGTGCTCTCCGACTAGCGGGAGGTACCTACAATGAGCAGTTCTTC	CSALRLAGGTYNEQFF
TRBV20-1	-	TRBD2	TRBJ2-1	14	TGCAGTGCAACCAGCGGGAGGGCCGCCAATGAGCAGTTCTTC	CSATSGRAANEQFF
TRBV5-1	-	-	TRBJ2-5	14	TGCGCCAGCAGCTCCCTCGACGGACAAGAGACCCAGTACTTC	CASSSLDGQETQYF
TRBV20-1	few	TRBD2	TRBJ2-7	15	TGCAGTGCTGCCGGGACTAGCGGGGAGTCCTACGAGCAGTACTTC	CSAAGTSGESYEQYF
TRBV29-1	few	-	TRBJ1-4	11	TGCAGCGTTGTGGTGGGTGAAAAACTGTTTTTT	CSVVVGEKLFF
TRBV20-1	many	-	TRBJ2-7	14	TGCAGTGCTAGGTATCCGCAGGGCCCCTACGAGCAGTACTTC	CSARYPQGPYEQYF
TRBV12-3/TRBV12-4	-	TRBD2	TRBJ2-1	15	TGTGCCAGCATTAGGGGGCTAGCGGGGTACAATGAGCAGTTCTTC	CASIRGLAGYNEQFF
TRBV19	few	-	TRBJ2-6	18	TGTGCCAGTAGCTCATTTGGAACTAGGACAACTGGGGCCAACGTCCTGACTTTC	CASSSFGTRTTGANVLTF
TRBV24-1	few	TRBD2	TRBJ2-3	18	TGTGCCACCAGTGATTTCGCTAGCGGGAGTTTTGGGGCAGATACGCAGTATTTT	CATSDFASGSFGADTQYF
TRBV28	few	TRBD1	TRBJ2-7	15	TGTGCCAGCAGACCTCCCGGGACAGTGTACTACGAGCAGTACTTC	CASRPPGTVYYEQYF